This TCR beta chain is from a study of blood T cell repertoires in COVID-19. About the study: Spain, Italy and the United States supplied samples that represented acute and convalescent COVID-19.

The CDR3 has 16 residues. Germline values: CDR1 SGDLS, CDR2 YYNGEE. V was trimmed by 2 bases and J by 0 bases, leaving 11 bases between them. Assay used: immunoSEQ multiplex PCR; TCRdb lists only in-frame clones, some missing. The table lists under 300,000 clones, around nine tenths of them singletons. The chain employs TRBV9 and TRBJ1-4; D unclear. Material for sequencing was peripheral blood. This clonotype originated in a woman aged 40 to 49 who had recovered from COVID-19. The DNA for the CDR3 is TGTGCCAGCAGCGTCGAGGTCCGTGCAACTAATGAAAAACTGTTTTTT. Its protein product is CASSVEVRATNEKLFF.